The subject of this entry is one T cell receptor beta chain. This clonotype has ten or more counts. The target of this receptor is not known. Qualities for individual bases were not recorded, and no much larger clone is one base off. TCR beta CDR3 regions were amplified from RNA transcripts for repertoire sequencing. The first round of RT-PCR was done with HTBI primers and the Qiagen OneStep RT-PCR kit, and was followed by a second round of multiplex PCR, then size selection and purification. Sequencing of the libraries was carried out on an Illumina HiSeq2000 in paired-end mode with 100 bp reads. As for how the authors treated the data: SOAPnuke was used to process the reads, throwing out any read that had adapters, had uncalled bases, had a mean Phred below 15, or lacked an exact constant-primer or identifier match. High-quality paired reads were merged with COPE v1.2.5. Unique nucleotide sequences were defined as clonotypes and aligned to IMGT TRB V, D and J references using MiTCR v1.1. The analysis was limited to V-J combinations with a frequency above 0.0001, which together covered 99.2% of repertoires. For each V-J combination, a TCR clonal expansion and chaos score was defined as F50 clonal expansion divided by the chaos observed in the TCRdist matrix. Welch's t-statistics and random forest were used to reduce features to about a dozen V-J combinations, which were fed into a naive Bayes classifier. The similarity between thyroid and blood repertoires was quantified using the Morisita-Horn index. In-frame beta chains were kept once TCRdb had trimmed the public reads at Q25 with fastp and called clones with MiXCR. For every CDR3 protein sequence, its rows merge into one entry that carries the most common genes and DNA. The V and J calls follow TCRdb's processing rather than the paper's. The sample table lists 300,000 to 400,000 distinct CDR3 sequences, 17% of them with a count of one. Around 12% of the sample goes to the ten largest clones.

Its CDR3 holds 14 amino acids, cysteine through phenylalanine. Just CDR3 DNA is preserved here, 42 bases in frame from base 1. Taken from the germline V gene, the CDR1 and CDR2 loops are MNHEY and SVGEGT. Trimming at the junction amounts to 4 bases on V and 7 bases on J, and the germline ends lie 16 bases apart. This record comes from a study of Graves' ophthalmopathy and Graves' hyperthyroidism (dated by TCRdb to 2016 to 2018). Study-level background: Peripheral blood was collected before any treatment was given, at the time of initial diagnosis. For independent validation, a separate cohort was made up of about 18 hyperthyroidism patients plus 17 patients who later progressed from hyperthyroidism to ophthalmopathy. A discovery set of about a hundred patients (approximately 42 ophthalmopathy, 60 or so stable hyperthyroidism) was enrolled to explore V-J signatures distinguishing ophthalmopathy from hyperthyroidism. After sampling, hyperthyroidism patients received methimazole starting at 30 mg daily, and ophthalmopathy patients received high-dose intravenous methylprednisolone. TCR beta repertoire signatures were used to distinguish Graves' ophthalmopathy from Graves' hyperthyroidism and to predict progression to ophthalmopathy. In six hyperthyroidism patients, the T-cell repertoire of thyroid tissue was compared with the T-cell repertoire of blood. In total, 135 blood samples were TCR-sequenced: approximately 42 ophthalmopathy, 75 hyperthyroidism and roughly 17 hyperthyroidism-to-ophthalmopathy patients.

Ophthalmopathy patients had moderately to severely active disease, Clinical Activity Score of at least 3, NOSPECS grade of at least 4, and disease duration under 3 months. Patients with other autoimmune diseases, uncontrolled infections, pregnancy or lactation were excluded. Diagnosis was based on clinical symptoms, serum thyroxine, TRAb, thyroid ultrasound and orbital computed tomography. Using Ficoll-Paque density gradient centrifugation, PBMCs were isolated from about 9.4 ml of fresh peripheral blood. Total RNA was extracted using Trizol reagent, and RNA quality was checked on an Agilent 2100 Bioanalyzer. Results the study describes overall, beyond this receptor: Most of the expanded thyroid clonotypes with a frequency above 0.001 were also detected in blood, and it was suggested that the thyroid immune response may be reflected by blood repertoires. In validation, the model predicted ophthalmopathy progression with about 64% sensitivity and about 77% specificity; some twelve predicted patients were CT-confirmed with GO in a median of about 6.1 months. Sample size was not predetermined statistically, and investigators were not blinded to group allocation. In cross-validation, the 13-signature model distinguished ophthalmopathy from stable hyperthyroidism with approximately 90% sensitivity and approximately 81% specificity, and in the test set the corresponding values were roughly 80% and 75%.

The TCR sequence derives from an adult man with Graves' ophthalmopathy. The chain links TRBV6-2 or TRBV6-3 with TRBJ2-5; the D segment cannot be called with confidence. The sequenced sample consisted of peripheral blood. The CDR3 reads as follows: CASSSIDTVRTQYF. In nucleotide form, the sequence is TGTGCCAGCAGTTCAATTGACACCGTGAGGACCCAGTACTTC.